What follows describes a single T cell receptor beta chain. This clonotype has more than one count but fewer than ten. Its antigen remains unidentified. It has no much larger one-base neighbor in the sample; base qualities were not kept. Library generation was performed with 5' RACE. The reads were generated on an Illumina HiSeq 2500. A second roughly 6 to 12 cycle PCR used a sample-barcoded 5' primer and a J-beta primer mix. A unique molecular identifier was introduced onto each TCR beta cDNA molecule by a template-switch 5' adaptor carrying 12 random nucleotides. Each sample yielded at least 2.5 million CDR3-containing paired-end reads. All of the RNA was converted into first-strand cDNA using the Mint cDNA synthesis kit, with a TRBC-specific oligonucleotide serving as the primer. Following uracil-DNA glycosylase treatment, a first 18-cycle PCR with universal primers M1SS and BC2_uni_R was performed on all cDNA. In the authors' own workflow: Normalization of each sample was performed by random selection of 1 million high-quality reads, each carrying a distinct molecular identifier. Reads sharing molecular identifiers were discarded rather than binned into consensus sequences. MiTCR, with a Q25 quality threshold and the strictest error-elimination algorithm, was used for CDR3 identification, clonotype clustering and error correction. Lower-bound total TCR beta diversity was estimated with a nonparametric unseen species model using Euler transformation. TCRdb trimmed the raw reads at Q25, called clones with MiXCR and kept productive beta chains. A single entry per CDR3 protein holds the most common genes and DNA from its merged rows. The V and J calls here are based on TCRdb, not the publication. This sample has 1.5 million or so distinct CDR3 sequences in its table, and less than 45% of those were observed once. In total, the top ten clones hold about 4.1% of the sample.

The CDR3 has 13 amino acids, counting the end cysteine and phenylalanine. Only the CDR3 part of the read is kept: 39 bases, read in frame from the first base. V drops 1 base and J drops 4 bases, leaving 5 bases in between. CDR1 and CDR2 were assigned from the germline V gene as SGHTA and FQGTGA. This record belongs to a study of blood T cells in healthy people across ages (dated by TCRdb to between 2015 and 2016). In the study overall: In model experiments, roughly one uniquely barcoded TCR beta cDNA molecule per two T cells was captured by template switching. Using deep sequencing normalized with unique cDNA molecular identifiers, the study measured how TCR beta repertoire diversity changes with age. Donors were grouped into four age groups: young (average roughly 17 years), middle-aged (39), aged (about 60) and long-lived (just over 80). Donors of different ages were randomly distributed across sequencing lanes to avoid experimental bias. Using the same blood draw, the study looked at two additional independent replicas of 1 million unique cDNA reads for two donors, one aged 18 to 29 and the other aged 80 or older. General conclusions and limits of the study: Total diversity estimates from one million sequenced T cells were considered lower bounds and underestimates. There was a strong correlation between observed TCR beta diversity and the percentage of naive T cells measured by flow cytometry. Compared with the aged group, the long-lived group had more naive CD4+ T cells, fewer expanded clones and increased TCR diversity, suggesting age selection. Bulk unsorted PBMC profiling prevented conclusive comparison of naive and antigen-experienced compartments. As age increased, observed TCR beta diversity per million T cells dropped in a roughly linear way, and a significant reduction was already evident by age about 40. Donor CMV infection status was unknown, potentially confounding age-related changes in expanded clonotypes.

The approximately 41 donors, aged about 6 to 100 years, were systemically healthy Caucasian individuals from Russia. Each donor gave about 9.2 milliliters of peripheral blood, drawn into EDTA-treated Vacutainer tubes. Ficoll-Paque density-gradient centrifugation was used to isolate PBMCs, with at least 7 million per sample. Total RNA was extracted from PBMCs with Trizol reagent, with at least 5 micrograms obtained per sample. For every donor, an aliquot of PBMCs went through flow cytometry to measure the percentages of naive CD45RAhigh/CD27high T cells. The sequencing input was blood. This chain joins TRBV7-3 to TRBJ2-4, with an unclear D gene assignment. The sequence was collected from a woman under 30 in good health. CDR3 loop: CASSLRPKNIQYF. The nucleotides are TGTGCCAGCAGCTTAAGACCTAAAAACATTCAGTACTTC.